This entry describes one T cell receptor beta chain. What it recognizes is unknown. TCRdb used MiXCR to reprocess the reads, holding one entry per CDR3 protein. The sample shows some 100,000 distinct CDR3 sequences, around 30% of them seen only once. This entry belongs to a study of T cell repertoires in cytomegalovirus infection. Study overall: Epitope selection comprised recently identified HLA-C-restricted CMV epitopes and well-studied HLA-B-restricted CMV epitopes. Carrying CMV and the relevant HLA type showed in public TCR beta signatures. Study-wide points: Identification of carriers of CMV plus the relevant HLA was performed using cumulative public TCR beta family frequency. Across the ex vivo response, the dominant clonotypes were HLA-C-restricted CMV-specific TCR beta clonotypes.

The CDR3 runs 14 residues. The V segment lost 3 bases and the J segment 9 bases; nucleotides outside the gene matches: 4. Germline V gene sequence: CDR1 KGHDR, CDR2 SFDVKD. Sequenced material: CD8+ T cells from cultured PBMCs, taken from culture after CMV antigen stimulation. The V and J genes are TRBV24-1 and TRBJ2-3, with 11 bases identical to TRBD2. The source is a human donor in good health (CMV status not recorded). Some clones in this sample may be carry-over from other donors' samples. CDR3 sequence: CATSDMTSGDTQYF. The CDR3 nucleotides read TGTGCCACCAGTGATATGACTAGCGGGGACACGCAGTATTTT.